This TCR beta chain came from a study of T cell repertoires in cytomegalovirus infection. Study overall: Matching HLA type, along with CMV infection, was indicated by public TCR beta signatures.

The CDR3 contains 16 residues. Germline CDR1 reads SGHVS; CDR2 reads FNYEAQ. Trimming pared 5 bases from V and 0 bases from J, leaving 16 bases between. Using its own MiXCR run on the reads, TCRdb lists one record per CDR3 protein. The repertoire consists of roughly 240,000 distinct CDR3 sequences, with about 5.9% occurring once and the leading ten covering about 6%. Ten or more counts support this clonotype. The antigen remains undetermined. Study-wide points: Frequencies of public TCR beta families were cumulated, and this identified carriers of CMV plus the relevant HLA. Clonotype analysis showed dominance of the ex vivo response by HLA-C-restricted CMV-specific TCR beta clonotypes.

The sample comprised PBMCs. The rearrangement links TRBV7-6 to TRBJ1-1; no clear D. The clonotype originates from a human donor in good health (CMV status not recorded). Some clones in this sample may be carry-over from other donors' samples. Here the CDR3 DNA reads TGTGCCAGCAGCCTACGCTCGGGATTCATGAACACTGAAGCTTTCTTT. It specifies CASSLRSGFMNTEAFF. The complete variable domain, with remaining parts taken from reference TRBV7-6 and TRBJ1-1, reads GAGVSQSPRYKVTKRGQDVALRCDPISGHVSLYWYRQALGQGPEFLTYFNYEAQQDKSGLPNDRFSAERPEGSISTLTIQRTEQRDSAMYRCASSLRSGFMNTEAFFGQGTRLTVV.